This T cell receptor beta chain was recovered during a study of shared clonotypes between healthy human individuals. About the study: Researchers assigned three CD4 naive, three CD4 memory, two CD8 naive and one CD8 memory plate to each donor. General study results and limits: Rarefaction gave evidence that sorted-subset sequencing remained incomplete despite large depth.

The repertoire was sequenced with immunoSEQ multiplex PCR; TCRdb's copy has only in-frame clones and lacks some. The table has roughly 300,000 clones, 80% to 90% seen once. Concerning this clone: Its specificity is not known.

V lost 6 bases to trimming and J lost 3 bases; unmatched junction nucleotides: 9. The CDR3 is made up of 15 amino acids. Germline V gene data show CDR1 as LGHNT and CDR2 as FRNRAP. Caucasian adults living in Nashville, Tennessee, provided all samples. This chain links TRBV12-5 with TRBJ2-7; 9 bases align to TRBD2. The specimen sequenced was memory CD8+ T cells sorted from blood. Subset described: CD45RO+ cells pooled with CCR7-negative TemRA cells. The sequence was obtained from a man between 18 and 35 years old in good health. The CDR3 DNA sequence: TGTGCTAGTGGCCTCTGGGGTAGCGGGGGCTACGAGCAGTACTTC. It encodes CASGLWGSGGYEQYF.